The sequence of this TCR beta chain was determined in a study of cytomegalovirus exposure and HLA in healthy donors. Whole-study results and caveats: When analyzed later, a missense DCLRE1C variant was found to be linked to TCR beta V- and J-gene trimming. Donors were assumed by presence/absence analyses to have roughly uniform sequencing depth. The majority of CMV-associated TCR beta chains were reported as apparently HLA-restricted in a later analysis. In a later analysis, productive TCRs from donors in an Asian-associated ancestry cluster reportedly carried fewer N-insertions than the cohort mean.

Primers included in the PCR were 60 Vbeta and 13 Jbeta primers. Libraries were prepared by immunoSEQ multiplex PCR; TCRdb keeps only in-frame clonotypes and omits some of them. The data hold about 150,000 clones, with around 79% observed a single time. With regard to this clone: Its antigen is currently unknown.

After removal of 7 bases from V and 5 bases from J, the junction contained 17 bases not matched to a gene. The CDR3 has 17 residues. CDR1 is SQVTM, CDR2 ANQGSEA, per germline. Sequencing was done on a sample of PBMCs. The genes are TRBV29-1 and TRBJ2-1, with TRBD2 identical over 10 bases. This sequence originates from a man aged 45-65 years in good health and CMV-seropositive. The CDR3 nucleotides are TGCAGCGCCAGACGAGGGCCCGGGACTAGCGCTGACAATGAGCAGTTCTTC. This translates into CSARRGPGTSADNEQFF.